This TCR beta chain was found in a study of metastatic and nonmetastatic thyroid tumors. Study information: Malignant thyroid and benign thyroid patients provided blood and tumor or nodule tissue whose repertoires were compared. Study conclusions and caveats: Reports indicated that malignant thyroid tumors showed significantly higher TCR beta diversity than benign nodules did, in blood and tumor.

V was cut by 3 bases and J by 2 bases, with 10 bases left in between. The CDR3 runs 13 residues. CDR1 GTSNPN and CDR2 SVGIG come from the germline V gene (reference sequence). Thyroid surgery was performed in patients who had received no treatment beforehand. By sample fraction, this clone is medium-sized. Its specificity is unknown. In the source study's methods: The study built a papillary thyroid cancer distant-metastasis classifier from CDR3 differences across clinicopathological groups. TCRdb redid the clone calls on the PCR reads using MiXCR. The authors' filters were not applied to this entry. The sample has some 19,000 clones, about a quarter seen once; the top ten hold roughly a tenth.

Sequenced input: tumor tissue. The receptor was derived from a female donor with papillary thyroid cancer or a benign thyroid nodule (not recorded which). Some clones in this sample may be carry-over from other donors' samples. J is TRBJ1-2 and V is TRBV30; no definite D call. The CDR3 DNA follows: TGTGCCTGGAGAAGGATGTCGAACTATGGCTACACCTTC. This sequence encodes CAWRRMSNYGYTF.